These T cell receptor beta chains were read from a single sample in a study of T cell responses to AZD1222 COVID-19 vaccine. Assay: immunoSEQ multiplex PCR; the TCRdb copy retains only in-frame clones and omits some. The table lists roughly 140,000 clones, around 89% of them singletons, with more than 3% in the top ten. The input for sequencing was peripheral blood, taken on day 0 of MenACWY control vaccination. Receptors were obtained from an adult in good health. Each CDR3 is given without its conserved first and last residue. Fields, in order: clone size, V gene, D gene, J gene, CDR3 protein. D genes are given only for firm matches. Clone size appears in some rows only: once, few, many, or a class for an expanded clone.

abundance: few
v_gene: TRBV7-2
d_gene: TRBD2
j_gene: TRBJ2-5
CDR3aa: ASSRLAGGGETQY

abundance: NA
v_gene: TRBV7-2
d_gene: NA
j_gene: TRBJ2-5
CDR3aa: ASSFSKRGTETQY

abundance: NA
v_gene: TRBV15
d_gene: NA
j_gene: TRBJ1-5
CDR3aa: ATSRDLKADQPQH

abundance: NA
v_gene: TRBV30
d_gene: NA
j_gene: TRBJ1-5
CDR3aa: AWSLWGGVSPQH

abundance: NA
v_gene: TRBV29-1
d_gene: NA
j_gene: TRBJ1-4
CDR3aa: SVERDEKLF

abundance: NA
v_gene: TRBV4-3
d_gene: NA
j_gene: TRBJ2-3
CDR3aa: ASSQVDGGPDTQY

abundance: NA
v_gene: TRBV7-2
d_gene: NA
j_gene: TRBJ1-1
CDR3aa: ASSSYREGTEAF

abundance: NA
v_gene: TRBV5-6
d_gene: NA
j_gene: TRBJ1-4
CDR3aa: ASSLGQLTNEKLF

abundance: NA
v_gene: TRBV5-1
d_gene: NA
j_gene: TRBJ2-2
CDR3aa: ASAIGGGDTGELF

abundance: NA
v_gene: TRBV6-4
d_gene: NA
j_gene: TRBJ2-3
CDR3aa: ASSPYPRGADTQY

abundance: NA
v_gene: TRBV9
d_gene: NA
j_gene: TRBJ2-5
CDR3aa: ASSVAGYQETQY

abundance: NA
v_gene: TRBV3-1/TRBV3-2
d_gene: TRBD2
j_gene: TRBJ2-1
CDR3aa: ASSQDLASGAYNEQF

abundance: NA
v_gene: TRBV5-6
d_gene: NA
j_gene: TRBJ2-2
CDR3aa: ASSSGNTGELF

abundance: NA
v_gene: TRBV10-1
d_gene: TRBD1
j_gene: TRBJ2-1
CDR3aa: ASRPPGQGFLGNNEQF

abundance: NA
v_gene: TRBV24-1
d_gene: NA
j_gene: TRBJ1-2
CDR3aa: ATSPAGGNYGYT

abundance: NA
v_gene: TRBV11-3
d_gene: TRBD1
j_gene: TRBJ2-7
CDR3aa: ASRGTEGQRY

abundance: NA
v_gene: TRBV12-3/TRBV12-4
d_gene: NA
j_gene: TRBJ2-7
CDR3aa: ASISSWGHEQY

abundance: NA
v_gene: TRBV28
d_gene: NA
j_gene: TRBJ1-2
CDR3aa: ASSPAGTINYGYT

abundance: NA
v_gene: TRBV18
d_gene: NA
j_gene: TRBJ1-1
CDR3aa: ASSPGGAQGTEAF

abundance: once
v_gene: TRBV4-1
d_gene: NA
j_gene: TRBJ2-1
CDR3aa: ASSHYPDNGGHNEQF

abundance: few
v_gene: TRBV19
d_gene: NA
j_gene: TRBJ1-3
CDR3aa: ASSTRQRGNTIY

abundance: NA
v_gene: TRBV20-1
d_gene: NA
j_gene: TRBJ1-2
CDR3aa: SASAEGWGYT

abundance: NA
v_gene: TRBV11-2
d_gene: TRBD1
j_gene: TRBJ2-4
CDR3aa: ASSSRTGGKNIQY

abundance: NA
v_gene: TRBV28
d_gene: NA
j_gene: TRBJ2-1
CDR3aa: ASRLTSANEQF

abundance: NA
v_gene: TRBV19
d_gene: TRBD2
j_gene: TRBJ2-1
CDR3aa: ASSIGAGRANEQF

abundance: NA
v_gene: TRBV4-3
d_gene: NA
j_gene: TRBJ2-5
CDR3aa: ASSQEVSRETQY

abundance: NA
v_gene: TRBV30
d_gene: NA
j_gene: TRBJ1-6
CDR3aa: AWSVRENSPLH

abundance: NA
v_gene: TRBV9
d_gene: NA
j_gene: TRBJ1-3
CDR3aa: ASSVDDFPGNTIY

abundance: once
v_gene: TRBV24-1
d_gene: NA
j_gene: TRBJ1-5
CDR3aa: ATSDWTANQPQH

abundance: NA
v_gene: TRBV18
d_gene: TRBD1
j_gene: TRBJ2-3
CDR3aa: ASSSRDRGTDTQY

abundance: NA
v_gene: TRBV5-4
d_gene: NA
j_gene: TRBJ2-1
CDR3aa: ASSAGWQGGNEQF

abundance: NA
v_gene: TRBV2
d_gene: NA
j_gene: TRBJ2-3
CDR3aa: ASSMGGSGDTQY

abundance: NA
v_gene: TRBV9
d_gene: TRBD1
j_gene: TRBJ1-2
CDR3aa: ASSEGPTGAYGYT

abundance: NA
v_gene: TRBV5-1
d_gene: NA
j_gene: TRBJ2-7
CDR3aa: ASSLQVTSYEQY

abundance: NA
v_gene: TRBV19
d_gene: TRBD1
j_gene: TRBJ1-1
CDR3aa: ASSKGQGWNTEAF

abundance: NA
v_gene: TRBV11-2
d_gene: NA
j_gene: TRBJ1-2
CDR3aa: ASSPILFNYGYT

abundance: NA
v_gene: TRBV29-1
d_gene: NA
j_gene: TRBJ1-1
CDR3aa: SVVQTPGDEAF

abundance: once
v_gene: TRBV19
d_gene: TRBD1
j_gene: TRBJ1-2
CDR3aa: ASSLGGQGAYYGYT

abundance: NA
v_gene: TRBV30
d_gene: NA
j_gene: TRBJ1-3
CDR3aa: AWSTGGYSGNTIY

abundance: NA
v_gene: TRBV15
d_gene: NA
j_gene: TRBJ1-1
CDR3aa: ATSRPDRLNTEAF

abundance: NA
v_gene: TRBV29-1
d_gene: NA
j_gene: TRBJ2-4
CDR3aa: SAAGHLAKNIQY

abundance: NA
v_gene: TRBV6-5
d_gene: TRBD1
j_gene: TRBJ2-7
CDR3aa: ASSYSRGHSGEQY

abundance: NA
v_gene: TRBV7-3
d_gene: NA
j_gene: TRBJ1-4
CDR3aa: ASSPDRGDEKLF

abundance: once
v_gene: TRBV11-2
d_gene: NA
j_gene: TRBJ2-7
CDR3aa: ASSAPGSSYEQY

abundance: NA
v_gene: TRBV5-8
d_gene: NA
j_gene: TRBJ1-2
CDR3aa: ASSLGGSQGGYT

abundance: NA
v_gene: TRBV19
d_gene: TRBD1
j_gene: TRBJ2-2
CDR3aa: ASRNRGTGELF

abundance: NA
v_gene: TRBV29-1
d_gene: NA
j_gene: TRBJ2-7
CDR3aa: SVIVSQRYEQY

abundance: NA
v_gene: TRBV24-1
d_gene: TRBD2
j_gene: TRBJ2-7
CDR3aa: ATMDGTNYEQY

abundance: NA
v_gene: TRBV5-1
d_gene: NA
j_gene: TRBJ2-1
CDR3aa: ASTTMSSYNEQF

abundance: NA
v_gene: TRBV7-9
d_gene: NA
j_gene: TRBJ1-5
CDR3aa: ASSFGDQPQH

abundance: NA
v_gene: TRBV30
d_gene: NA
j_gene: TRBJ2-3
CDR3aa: AWSKGGYTQY

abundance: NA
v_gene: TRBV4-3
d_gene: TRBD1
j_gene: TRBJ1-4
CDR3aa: ASSQETGDEKLF

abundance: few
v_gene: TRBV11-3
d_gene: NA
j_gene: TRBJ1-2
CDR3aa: ASSLVTGQGYT

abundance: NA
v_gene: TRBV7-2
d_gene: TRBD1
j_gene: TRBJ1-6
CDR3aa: ASSLATGGNSPLH

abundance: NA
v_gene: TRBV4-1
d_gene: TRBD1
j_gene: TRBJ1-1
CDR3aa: ASSQSDRETAEAF

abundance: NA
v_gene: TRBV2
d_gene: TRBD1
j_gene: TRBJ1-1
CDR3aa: ASRGDSENTEAF